This T cell receptor beta chain derives from a study of blood T cell repertoires in COVID-19. Across the whole study: The study drew acute and convalescent COVID-19 samples from the United States, Italy and Spain.

In the authors' workflow: Reference gene primer amplification yielded estimated nucleated cell counts. Using immunoSEQ multiplex PCR, the repertoire was profiled, and TCRdb retains in-frame clones only, with some absent. V and J calls and clone size are given by that table; D and trimming were obtained from the DNA. The table records around 220,000 clones, approximately 80% of them present only once. The CDR3 has 12 amino acids. Trimming cost V 5 bases and J 4 bases, with 9 bases left between them. In germline, CDR1 is MNHEY, CDR2 SVGAGI. Material for sequencing was peripheral blood. This receptor was identified in a woman aged 40 to 50 with active or convalescent COVID-19. This sequence joins TRBV6-5 and TRBJ2-7; a weak D match, TRBD1 (5 bases). This chain's CDR3 is CASSLDRYEQYF. CDR3 bases: TGTGCCAGCAGTCTCGACAGATACGAGCAGTACTTC.